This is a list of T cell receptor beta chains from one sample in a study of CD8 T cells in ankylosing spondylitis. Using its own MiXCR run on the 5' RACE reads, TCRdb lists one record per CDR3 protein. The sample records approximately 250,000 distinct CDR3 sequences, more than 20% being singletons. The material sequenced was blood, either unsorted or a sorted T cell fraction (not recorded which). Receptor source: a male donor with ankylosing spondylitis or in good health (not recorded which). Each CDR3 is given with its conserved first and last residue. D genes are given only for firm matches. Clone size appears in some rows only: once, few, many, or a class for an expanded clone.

cdr3_nt: TGTGCCACCAGCGGGCTAGACGGGGCCAACGTCCTGACTTTC; cdr3_aa: CATSGLDGANVLTF; d_call: -; v_call: TRBV15; clone_size: -; j_call: TRBJ2-6
cdr3_nt: TGTGCCAGCATTCGGGAGGGACGACACAATGAGCAGTTCTTC; cdr3_aa: CASIREGRHNEQFF; d_call: TRBD2; v_call: TRBV12-3/TRBV12-4; clone_size: -; j_call: TRBJ2-1
cdr3_nt: TGCAGTGCTAGGACAGGGAATATGGAGACCCAGTACTTC; cdr3_aa: CSARTGNMETQYF; d_call: TRBD1; v_call: TRBV20-1; clone_size: -; j_call: TRBJ2-5
cdr3_nt: TGTGCCAGCACCCCAGACTCTGGAAACACCATATATTTT; cdr3_aa: CASTPDSGNTIYF; d_call: -; v_call: TRBV6-1; clone_size: -; j_call: TRBJ1-3
cdr3_nt: TGCAGTGCCCGGCCCGGGGGGGCGGGGGAGACCCAGTACTTC; cdr3_aa: CSARPGGAGETQYF; d_call: TRBD2; v_call: TRBV20-1; clone_size: -; j_call: TRBJ2-5
cdr3_nt: TGCAGTGCCCGATCCTTAGGGGGTACGCAGTATTTT; cdr3_aa: CSARSLGGTQYF; d_call: -; v_call: TRBV20-1; clone_size: -; j_call: TRBJ2-3
cdr3_nt: TGCAGTGCTAGAGGCAGGGGATTGTTCGAGCAGTACTTC; cdr3_aa: CSARGRGLFEQYF; d_call: -; v_call: TRBV20-1; clone_size: many; j_call: TRBJ2-7
cdr3_nt: TGTGCCACCAGCCGGGGGAGGGTCTCCGGGACAGATACGCAGTATTTT; cdr3_aa: CATSRGRVSGTDTQYF; d_call: TRBD2; v_call: TRBV24-1; clone_size: once; j_call: TRBJ2-3
cdr3_nt: TGTGCCAGCGCTAGGGAGACCCAGTACTTC; cdr3_aa: CASARETQYF; d_call: -; v_call: TRBV12-3/TRBV12-4; clone_size: -; j_call: TRBJ2-5
cdr3_nt: TGTGCCATCAGTGAGGGACAGGGGAGCACTGAAGCTTTCTTT; cdr3_aa: CAISEGQGSTEAFF; d_call: TRBD1; v_call: TRBV10-3; clone_size: -; j_call: TRBJ1-1
cdr3_nt: TGCGCCAGCAAGCTTTACAGAAACAATGAGCAGTTCTTC; cdr3_aa: CASKLYRNNEQFF; d_call: -; v_call: TRBV4-1; clone_size: -; j_call: TRBJ2-1
cdr3_nt: TGTGCCAGCAGTCTACGCCCTTTGGCCGTCAGCTCCTATAATTCACCCCTCCACTTT; cdr3_aa: CASSLRPLAVSSYNSPLHF; d_call: -; v_call: TRBV27; clone_size: -; j_call: TRBJ1-6
cdr3_nt: TGCAGTGCAATGGACAGTTACCAAGATGGCTACACCTTC; cdr3_aa: CSAMDSYQDGYTF; d_call: -; v_call: TRBV20-1; clone_size: many; j_call: TRBJ1-2
cdr3_nt: TGTGCCACCAGCAGATCTCTGGCAGATACGCAGTATTTT; cdr3_aa: CATSRSLADTQYF; d_call: -; v_call: TRBV15; clone_size: many; j_call: TRBJ2-3
cdr3_nt: TGTGCCATCAGTGAAACCGAAAGAAGGGGCATTTGGGAGACCCAGTACTTC; cdr3_aa: CAISETERRGIWETQYF; d_call: -; v_call: TRBV10-3; clone_size: -; j_call: TRBJ2-5
cdr3_nt: TGTGCCAGCAGAGGACAGGGGAACTACGAGCAGTACTTC; cdr3_aa: CASRGQGNYEQYF; d_call: TRBD1; v_call: TRBV28; clone_size: -; j_call: TRBJ2-7
cdr3_nt: TGTGCCAGCAGCTTAGGAGGGTTCCAAGAGACCCAGTACTTC; cdr3_aa: CASSLGGFQETQYF; d_call: -; v_call: TRBV11-2; clone_size: few; j_call: TRBJ2-5
cdr3_nt: TGCAGTGCTAGAGTGGGGGTTGGGGGGGCTCTTGATGAAGCTTTCTTT; cdr3_aa: CSARVGVGGALDEAFF; d_call: -; v_call: TRBV20-1; clone_size: many; j_call: TRBJ1-1
cdr3_nt: TGCAGCGGAACGGTGTCGGACAGGGGGAAAACAGATACGCAGTATTTT; cdr3_aa: CSGTVSDRGKTDTQYF; d_call: TRBD1; v_call: TRBV29-1; clone_size: many; j_call: TRBJ2-3
cdr3_nt: TGCGCCAGCAGGCAAGCCCCTAGCGGGGACTACAATGAGCAGTTCTTC; cdr3_aa: CASRQAPSGDYNEQFF; d_call: TRBD2; v_call: TRBV4-1; clone_size: -; j_call: TRBJ2-1
cdr3_nt: TGTGCCAGCAGCCCGGCGGGGGTTTCAGATACGCAGTATTTT; cdr3_aa: CASSPAGVSDTQYF; d_call: TRBD2; v_call: TRBV5-6; clone_size: many; j_call: TRBJ2-3
cdr3_nt: TGTGCCAGCAGCCACTCTAGCCTTAGCACAGATACGCAGTATTTT; cdr3_aa: CASSHSSLSTDTQYF; d_call: -; v_call: TRBV12-3/TRBV12-4; clone_size: few; j_call: TRBJ2-3
cdr3_nt: TGTGCCATCAGGAGATCAGGGGAAGAGGACGAGCAGTACTTC; cdr3_aa: CAIRRSGEEDEQYF; d_call: -; v_call: TRBV10-3; clone_size: -; j_call: TRBJ2-7
cdr3_nt: TGCAGTGGCGGAGTCTACGAGCAGTACTTC; cdr3_aa: CSGGVYEQYF; d_call: -; v_call: TRBV20-1; clone_size: -; j_call: TRBJ2-7
cdr3_nt: TGTGCCAGCAGCTTGGCCGGGACTAGGGGATCCTACAATGAGCAGTTCTTC; cdr3_aa: CASSLAGTRGSYNEQFF; d_call: TRBD2; v_call: TRBV7-2; clone_size: few; j_call: TRBJ2-1
cdr3_nt: TGCAGTGCTAGCGGGCAGAATATTGGCCGAACCTACGAGCAGTACTTC; cdr3_aa: CSASGQNIGRTYEQYF; d_call: -; v_call: TRBV20-1; clone_size: many; j_call: TRBJ2-7
cdr3_nt: TGTGCCAGCAGCCACAGGGGGCGAGGAACTGAAGCTTTCTTT; cdr3_aa: CASSHRGRGTEAFF; d_call: TRBD1; v_call: TRBV3-1; clone_size: many; j_call: TRBJ1-1
cdr3_nt: TGTGCCATCCGGGGACCAGCCCCCGATGTTCTCGCTGGGGCCAACGTCCTGACTTTC; cdr3_aa: CAIRGPAPDVLAGANVLTF; d_call: -; v_call: TRBV10-3; clone_size: few; j_call: TRBJ2-6
cdr3_nt: TGCAGTGCTATAGCGGGGGGCCCTAGCACAGATACGCAGTATTTT; cdr3_aa: CSAIAGGPSTDTQYF; d_call: TRBD2; v_call: TRBV20-1; clone_size: many; j_call: TRBJ2-3
cdr3_nt: TGCAGCGCTGGGTACCGGGACAGGGGCCACGAGCAGTACTTC; cdr3_aa: CSAGYRDRGHEQYF; d_call: TRBD1; v_call: TRBV29-1; clone_size: many; j_call: TRBJ2-7
cdr3_nt: TGTGCCAGCAGCCAAGAAAGCTATGGCTACACCTTC; cdr3_aa: CASSQESYGYTF; d_call: -; v_call: TRBV3-1; clone_size: -; j_call: TRBJ1-2
cdr3_nt: TGTGCCAGCAGTTTACGTGGAGGGATGGGCACAGATACGCAGTATTTT; cdr3_aa: CASSLRGGMGTDTQYF; d_call: -; v_call: TRBV12-3/TRBV12-4; clone_size: -; j_call: TRBJ2-3
cdr3_nt: TGTGCCAGCAGTTTTGGGCAGGGGGCTCTAAGGAATGAGCAGTTCTTC; cdr3_aa: CASSFGQGALRNEQFF; d_call: TRBD1; v_call: TRBV12-3/TRBV12-4; clone_size: many; j_call: TRBJ2-1
cdr3_nt: TGTGCCAGCAGCCCCGACAAGAACACTGAAGCTTTCTTT; cdr3_aa: CASSPDKNTEAFF; d_call: -; v_call: TRBV5-6; clone_size: -; j_call: TRBJ1-1
cdr3_nt: TGTGCCAGCAGCGTGGACAGAGACACAGATACGCAGTATTTT; cdr3_aa: CASSVDRDTDTQYF; d_call: -; v_call: TRBV6-4; clone_size: few; j_call: TRBJ2-3
cdr3_nt: TGCAGCGTCAGCCGAAGCCTGATCACAGATACGCAGTATTTT; cdr3_aa: CSVSRSLITDTQYF; d_call: -; v_call: TRBV29-1; clone_size: -; j_call: TRBJ2-3
cdr3_nt: TGCAGCGTTCGGGGATCAAACTATGGCTACACCTTC; cdr3_aa: CSVRGSNYGYTF; d_call: -; v_call: TRBV29-1; clone_size: many; j_call: TRBJ1-2
cdr3_nt: TGTGCCAGCAGCCGAAACAATGGACAGGGCCGCAACACCTTC; cdr3_aa: CASSRNNGQGRNTF; d_call: TRBD1; v_call: TRBV6-1; clone_size: -; j_call: TRBJ1-2
cdr3_nt: TGTGCCAGCAGTTCCCCGGGGCACCGCAACTATGGCTACACCTTC; cdr3_aa: CASSSPGHRNYGYTF; d_call: -; v_call: TRBV28; clone_size: -; j_call: TRBJ1-2
cdr3_nt: TGTGCCACCAACCGGGACAGGGGGCTAAATGAGCAGTTCTTC; cdr3_aa: CATNRDRGLNEQFF; d_call: TRBD1; v_call: TRBV15; clone_size: once; j_call: TRBJ2-1
cdr3_nt: TGTGCCAGCAGTACTTATTTGGCCCGCCGGCGTGAGACCCAGTACTTC; cdr3_aa: CASSTYLARRRETQYF; d_call: -; v_call: TRBV12-3/TRBV12-4; clone_size: -; j_call: TRBJ2-5
cdr3_nt: TGTGCCAGCAGACCCTTCGGCACAGATACGCAGTATTTT; cdr3_aa: CASRPFGTDTQYF; d_call: -; v_call: TRBV28; clone_size: -; j_call: TRBJ2-3
cdr3_nt: TGTGCCAGCAGTTTGGGGCTAGCGGGCTACGAGCAGTACTTC; cdr3_aa: CASSLGLAGYEQYF; d_call: TRBD2; v_call: TRBV12-3/TRBV12-4; clone_size: few; j_call: TRBJ2-7
cdr3_nt: TGCAGTGCTTTCCCCACGGGGACAGGGAACTACGAGCAGTACTTC; cdr3_aa: CSAFPTGTGNYEQYF; d_call: TRBD1; v_call: TRBV20-1; clone_size: -; j_call: TRBJ2-7
cdr3_nt: TGCAGCCCAACAAGAGGAATCGGGTATGGCTACACCTTC; cdr3_aa: CSPTRGIGYGYTF; d_call: -; v_call: TRBV20-1; clone_size: many; j_call: TRBJ1-2
cdr3_nt: TGTGCCGCCTCGGAGGGCAAGAGCACCGGGGAGCTGTTTTTT; cdr3_aa: CAASEGKSTGELFF; d_call: -; v_call: TRBV30; clone_size: many; j_call: TRBJ2-2
cdr3_nt: TGTGCCAGCAGTCGACAGGCCGGGGAGCTGTTTTTT; cdr3_aa: CASSRQAGELFF; d_call: -; v_call: TRBV12-3/TRBV12-4; clone_size: -; j_call: TRBJ2-2
cdr3_nt: TGTGCCAGCAGTTTCCTAGCGGGGGGGTACAATGAGCAGTTCTTC; cdr3_aa: CASSFLAGGYNEQFF; d_call: TRBD2; v_call: TRBV12-3/TRBV12-4; clone_size: many; j_call: TRBJ2-1